Each of the 21 T cell receptor beta chains below was sequenced from the same sample in a study of graft-versus-host responses after intestinal transplantation. Profiling relied on immunoSEQ multiplex PCR, and the TCRdb table lists in-frame clones only, not all of them. Of around 120,000 clones listed, 85% to 95% were seen once; the top ten hold roughly 0.12%. These receptors have no known antigen. Source: unstimulated CD4+ T cells sorted from spleen or lymph node cells, taken before intestinal transplant. These receptors were collected from a human donor who received an intestinal transplant.

This clone was seen just once. This sequence joins TRBV30 and TRBJ2-1, with 8 bases aligning to TRBD2. V dropped 2 bases and J dropped 16; count of bases not matched to a gene: 10. This CDR3 contains 12 residues. The germline V gene encodes CDR1 GTSNPN and CDR2 SVGIG (reference sequence). CDR3 sequence: CAWSRGGEIKFF. The CDR3 DNA sequence: TGTGCCTGGAGTCGGGGGGGAGAGATCAAATTCTTC.

This chain uses TRBV2 with TRBJ2-5, with D possibly TRBD2 on 6 matching bases. From germline, CDR1 is SNHLY and CDR2 FYNNEI. The V and J ends lost 2 bases and 2 bases respectively, with 6 bases between them. This CDR3 is 13 amino acids long. The CDR3 here is CASSELAQETQYF. The CDR3 nucleotides are TGTGCCAGCAGTGAACTAGCGCAAGAGACCCAGTACTTC. The full variable domain, completed using reference TRBV2 and TRBJ2-5, is EPEVTQTPSHQVTQMGQEVILRCVPISNHLYFYWYRQILGQKVEFLVSFYNNEISEKSEIFDDQFSVERPDGSNFTLKIRSTKLEDSAMYFCASSELAQETQYFGPGTRLLVL.

V and J are TRBV7-9 and TRBJ2-7, with D tentatively TRBD1 or TRBD2 (6 bases each). Germline CDR1 and CDR2: SEHNR and FQNEAQ (reference sequence). V was clipped by 5 bases and J by 2 bases, with 19 bases between them. This CDR3 spans 16 amino acids. The DNA for the CDR3 is TGTGCCAGCAGCCCTAGCTTGCTGGAGGGGGCCTACGAGCAGTACTTC. Protein sequence: CASSPSLLEGAYEQYF.

This chain links TRBV6-6 with TRBJ2-1, with a tentative D call TRBD1 (7 bases). V lost 7 bases and J 6 bases, leaving 19 bases between the germline ends. The CDR3 covers 15 residues. The germline CDR1 and CDR2 sequences are MNHNY and SVGAGI (reference sequence). CDR3: CASTPGGSKSNEQFF. CDR3 nucleotide sequence: TGTGCCAGCACCCCAGGGGGGAGCAAAAGCAATGAGCAGTTCTTC.

J is TRBJ2-1 and V is TRBV5-1; possible D gene TRBD1, 5 bases. Germline V gene sequence: CDR1 SGHRS, CDR2 YFSETQ. The CDR3 covers 16 residues. V dropped 4 bases and J dropped 2 bases, with 16 bases sitting between them. CDR3 sequence: CASSPTGPLAYNEQFF. CDR3 bases: TGCGCCAGCAGCCCTACAGGTCCCCTAGCCTACAATGAGCAGTTCTTC.

This chain uses TRBV2 with TRBJ2-1; either TRBD1 or TRBD2 may supply D (6 bases each). Germline values: CDR1 SNHLY, CDR2 FYNNEI. The CDR3 consists of 17 residues. Trimming took 3 bases from V and 9 from J, leaving 24 bases between them. The chain's CDR3 is CASSESRWGLPRGEQFF. The CDR3 region has the DNA TGTGCCAGCAGTGAGAGTCGGTGGGGACTCCCCAGGGGTGAGCAGTTCTTC.

The V and J genes are TRBV5-4 and TRBJ2-1, with 9 nucleotides matching TRBD2. The V gene's germline CDR1 is SGHNT and CDR2 YYREEE (reference sequence). Trimming cost V 0 bases and J 7 bases; bases outside gene matches: 5. The CDR3 spans 15 residues. CDR3 sequence (DNA): TGTGCCAGCAGCTTGGTTGCTAGCGGGACGAATGAGCAGTTCTTC. Amino acid sequence: CASSLVASGTNEQFF.

V is TRBV6-1 and J is TRBJ1-1; TRBD1 might be the D (6 bases). This CDR3 comprises 15 residues. Deletions cut 4 bases from V and 0 bases from J, with 12 bases between. Per germline, CDR1 MNHNS and CDR2 SASEGT. The CDR3 region is CASSGRGTMNTEAFF. In DNA form, the CDR3 reads TGTGCCAGCAGTGGGAGGGGGACCATGAACACTGAAGCTTTCTTT.

This chain uses TRBV30 with TRBJ2-5; D is uncertain. Between the trimmed V and J ends, which lost 0 bases and 2 bases, there was a span of 7 bases. CDR3 length equals 13 residues. Germline V CDR1 and CDR2: GTSNPN, SVGIG (reference sequence). The DNA of the CDR3 is TGTGCCTGGAGTGTGGCGTTTCAAGAGACCCAGTACTTC. Protein sequence: CAWSVAFQETQYF.

The gene calls are TRBV28 and TRBJ1-1; no firm D call. The germline V and J ends were trimmed by 5 bases and 10 bases, with 14 bases remaining between them. The CDR3 contains 12 residues. Germline CDR1 MDHEN, CDR2 SYDVKM. CDR3 coding DNA: TGTGCCAGCAGTCCTAAAGACCGGGGAGCTTTCTTT. As protein: CASSPKDRGAFF.

As for this clone: The junction shows a germline mismatch at one end, possibly a read error. Other DNA sequences in this sample translate to the same CDR3. The chain carries TRBV6-1 and TRBJ2-3; 8 bases align to TRBD1. The CDR3 consists of 15 residues. CDR1 is MNHNS and CDR2 is SASEGT in the germline V gene. The CDR3 DNA reads as TGCGCCAGCAGTGACAGGGGAGGTCGCACAGATACGCAGTATTTT. Residues: CASSDRGGRTDTQYF.

This clone was detected only once. The chain uses TRBV7-6 and TRBJ2-1, with 7 positions matching TRBD1. This CDR3 has 17 residues. Germline trimming cut 5 bases from V and 4 bases from J; bases unmatched to any gene: 14. Germline values: CDR1 SGHVS, CDR2 FNYEAQ. The CDR3 nucleotides are TGTGCCAGCAGCCGAGGGTCGGGACAGAGCTTTTACAATGAGCAGTTCTTC. Protein: CASSRGSGQSFYNEQFF.

V usage is TRBV7-9 and J usage is TRBJ1-4; D call uncertain. Trimming stripped 5 bases from V and 5 bases from J, with 6 bases between. This CDR3 comprises 12 residues. Germline V CDR1 and CDR2: SEHNR, FQNEAQ (reference sequence). The CDR3 region has the DNA TGTGCCAGCAGCCCCCAGAATGAAAAACTGTTTTTT. The encoded protein is CASSPQNEKLFF.

The CDR3 DNA reads as TGCGCCACGGCCCCAGGACGTAGGGGCTACACCTTC. It yields the protein CATAPGRRGYTF. This chain uses TRBV10-2 with TRBJ1-2; D is unclear. This CDR3 region has 12 residues. V lost 10 bases and J 8 bases, leaving 17 bases between the germline ends. Germline CDR1 reads WSHSY; CDR2 reads SAAADI.

This CDR3 is CASSQDRAGGYTF. In DNA form, the CDR3 reads TGTGCCAGCAGCCAAGACAGGGCCGGTGGCTACACCTTC. The rearrangement joins TRBV14 to TRBJ1-2, with a possible D match to TRBD1 (5 bases). The germline V and J ends were trimmed by 0 bases and 7 bases, with 9 bases remaining between them. This CDR3 spans 13 amino acids. CDR1 SGHDN and CDR2 FVKESK come from the germline V gene.

V is TRBV7-9 and J is TRBJ2-3; no reliable D call. Trimming pared 1 base from V and 8 bases from J, leaving 7 bases between. The germline gives CDR1 SEHNR, CDR2 FQNEAQ (reference sequence). The CDR3 covers 12 residues. The CDR3 sequence is CASSLELGTQYF. In DNA form, the CDR3 reads TGTGCCAGCAGCTTAGAATTGGGTACGCAGTATTTT. The full variable domain, completed using reference TRBV7-9 and TRBJ2-3, is DTGVSQNPRHKITKRGQNVTFRCDPISEHNRLYWYRQTLGQGPEFLTYFQNEAQLEKSRLLSDRFSAERPKGSFSTLEIQRTEQGDSAMYLCASSLELGTQYFGPGTRLTVL.

The V and J genes are TRBV18 and TRBJ2-7; 7 bases are a match to TRBD1. Germline CDR1 reads KGHSH; CDR2 reads LQKENI. Trimming took 3 bases from V and 4 from J; bases not matched to a gene: 6. The CDR3 loop spans 14 amino acids. CDR3 DNA: TGTGCCAGCTCACCCGGGACAGTAATGTACGAGCAGTACTTC. Its protein is CASSPGTVMYEQYF.

This chain joins TRBV19 and TRBJ1-4; unclear D gene. CDR1 and CDR2 from the germline V gene are LNHDA and SQIVND (reference sequence). The CDR3 length is 18 residues. The V and J ends lost 1 base and 1 base respectively, with 16 bases between them. Here the CDR3 reads CASSIGRRGTQTNEKLFF. CDR3 nucleotide sequence: TGTGCCAGTAGTATAGGGCGCCGGGGAACCCAAACTAATGAAAAACTGTTTTTT. The full variable domain, in which reference TRBV19 and TRBJ1-4 provide the parts outside the CDR3, is DGGITQSPKYLFRKEGQNVTLSCEQNLNHDAMYWYRQDPGQGLRLIYYSQIVNDFQKGDIAEGYSVSREKKESFPLTVTSAQKNPTAFYLCASSIGRRGTQTNEKLFFGSGTQLSVL.

The V gene is TRBV29-1, the J gene TRBJ1-2, with D perhaps matching TRBD1 (6 bases). The CDR3 runs to 13 residues. From germline, CDR1 is SQVTM and CDR2 ANQGSEA. The V end lost 4 bases, the J end lost 3 bases, and 12 bases lay between the germline ends. Written as DNA, the CDR3 is TGCAGCGTTGTTAGGGGGGCTGACTATGGCTACACCTTC. Its translation is CSVVRGADYGYTF.

This sequence joins TRBV7-3 and TRBJ2-5; 11 bases line up with TRBD2. CDR3 length equals 14 residues. The germline gives CDR1 SGHTA, CDR2 FQGTGA. V shed 5 bases, J shed 5 bases, and the junction held 4 bases outside the gene matches. The CDR3 reads CASSRSGRGETQYF. The DNA of the CDR3 is TGTGCCAGCAGCCGTAGCGGGAGGGGGGAGACCCAGTACTTC.

The J gene is TRBJ1-2, the V gene TRBV7-9, with 8 bases lining up with TRBD1. The V gene end was trimmed by 5 bases and the J gene end by 4 bases; junction bases not matched to a gene: 9. The germline gives CDR1 SEHNR, CDR2 FQNEAQ (reference sequence). The CDR3 is 15 amino acids. CDR3 region: CASSTPQGAIYGYTF. The CDR3 bases are TGTGCCAGCAGCACCCCTCAGGGGGCAATCTATGGCTACACCTTC.